These T cell receptor beta chains were read from a single sample in a study of CD8+CD57+ T cells in acquired aplastic anemia. One entry per CDR3 protein, called by TCRdb with MiXCR from the reads. Of around 170,000 distinct CDR3 sequences listed, less than 60% are singletons. The source material was sorted CD4+, CD8+, or CD8+CD57+ T cells (not recorded which) from PBMCs. Every receptor here comes from a human donor with aplastic anemia. The CDR3 runs from the conserved cysteine through the conserved F or W. The D gene is left open where the match is weak. The listing skips clone size in some rows; elsewhere it reads once, few, many or a size class.

>TRBJ1-5|TRBD1|-|TRBV28
TGTGCCAGCAGCAGAGGGACAGGGGAACAGCCCCAGCATTTT
CASSRGTGEQPQHF
>TRBJ2-7|-|-|TRBV19
TGTGCCAGTAGTGAGGGCCGCATCTACGAGCAGTACTTC
CASSEGRIYEQYF
>TRBJ2-1|-|-|TRBV20-1
TGCAGTGCTAAGAGCTATGAGCAGTTCTTC
CSAKSYEQFF
>TRBJ2-7|-|-|TRBV7-9
TGTGCCAGCAGCTTAGCGGGGGGGCCTGGCGAGCAGTACTTC
CASSLAGGPGEQYF
>TRBJ2-5|-|-|TRBV11-1
TGTGCCAGCAGCTCGGGGCGGGCTACTGCCGAGTGGGAGACCCAGTACTTC
CASSSGRATAEWETQYF
>TRBJ2-7|-|many|TRBV10-1
TGCGCCAGCAGTGACGGGTCCGGCGGTTTTTACGAGCAGTACTTC
CASSDGSGGFYEQYF
>TRBJ1-1|-|-|TRBV20-1
TGCAGTGCTAGAGATAGGGCAGATAGTCGTAACACTGAAGCTTTCTTT
CSARDRADSRNTEAFF
>TRBJ2-7|-|many|TRBV24-1
TGTGCCACCAGTGACCCCAGGACTGCCGGCTACGAGCAGTACTTC
CATSDPRTAGYEQYF
>TRBJ1-1|TRBD1|-|TRBV12-3/TRBV12-4
TGTGCCAGCAGTTTAGGGGGACAGGGGAACACTGAAGCCTTCTTT
CASSLGGQGNTEAFF
>TRBJ2-5|TRBD2|-|TRBV2
TGTGCCAGCACTCGGTTTAGCGGGGAGGGTGAGACCCAGTACTTC
CASTRFSGEGETQYF
>TRBJ2-3|-|-|TRBV6-5
TGTGCCAGCAGTTACTCTATGGTCAGTGGGGCAGATACGCAGTATTTT
CASSYSMVSGADTQYF
>TRBJ2-3|-|few|TRBV20-1
TGCAGTGCTCGGGGCCAAGCACGTAGCACAGATACGCAGTATTTT
CSARGQARSTDTQYF
>TRBJ2-3|-|-|TRBV24-1
TGTGCCACCAGTGATTCGGACACCGGGCCTACGCAGTATTTT
CATSDSDTGPTQYF
>TRBJ1-1|-|-|TRBV7-8
TGTGCCAGCAGCTTAGGCTTGGTCACTGAAGCTTTCTTT
CASSLGLVTEAFF
>TRBJ2-7|TRBD1|-|TRBV2
TGTGCCAGCAGTGAAATCGTAACAGGGGGTTCCTACGAGCAGTACTTC
CASSEIVTGGSYEQYF
>TRBJ2-2|-|-|TRBV2
TGTGCCAGCAGTTTGAGCGGCCCGGGGGCCGGGGAGCTGTTTTTT
CASSLSGPGAGELFF
>TRBJ1-1|TRBD1|many|TRBV19
TGTGCCAGTAGTATTGGGGACAGTACGAACACTGAAGCTTTCTTT
CASSIGDSTNTEAFF
>TRBJ1-1|-|many|TRBV29-1
TGCAGCGTCGAAGCCCAGGGGAACACTGAAGCTTTCTTT
CSVEAQGNTEAFF
>TRBJ2-5|TRBD2|-|TRBV20-1
TGCAGTGCCCCGGTGGCTAGCGGGCCACAAGAGACCCAGTACTTC
CSAPVASGPQETQYF
>TRBJ2-3|-|-|TRBV12-3/TRBV12-4
TGTGCCAGCACCCTGGGGGATACGCAGTATTTT
CASTLGDTQYF
>TRBJ2-7|TRBD1|-|TRBV24-1
TGTGCCACCAGTGATCCCGGCGGGACAGGGAACTACGAGCAGTACTTC
CATSDPGGTGNYEQYF
>TRBJ2-3|-|-|TRBV11-2
TGTGCCAGCAGCTCCGATTCCCGGGATTTCACTCATACGCAGTATTTT
CASSSDSRDFTHTQYF
>TRBJ1-2|TRBD1|few|TRBV29-1
TGCAGCGTTGATCTCGGACAGGGATATGGCTACACCTTC
CSVDLGQGYGYTF